One and the same sample provided the 9 T cell receptor beta chains below, sequenced in a study of cytomegalovirus exposure and HLA in healthy donors. Vbeta (60) and Jbeta (13) primers were used in the PCR. Clones were read by immunoSEQ multiplex PCR, and TCRdb kept only the in-frame ones, dropping some. This sample's table reports about 170,000 clones. The sequenced material came from PBMCs. The receptor source for this set is a woman aged 55-69 years in good health and CMV-seronegative.

The rearrangement joins TRBV9 to TRBJ1-5; TRBD1 aligns across 10 bases. Germline CDR1 SGDLS, CDR2 YYNGEE. Germline trimming cut 2 bases from V and 5 bases from J; bases unmatched to any gene: 4. CDR3 length: 15 amino acids. CDR3: CASSVAGQGDQPQHF. The DNA of the CDR3 is TGTGCCAGCAGCGTGGCCGGACAGGGGGATCAGCCCCAGCATTTT.

CDR3 DNA sequence: TGCGCCAGCAGCCTTGGAGGCTTAGCAGGGGGCTCCAAGGAAGCTTTCTTT. Translating gives CASSLGGLAGGSKEAFF. The V gene is TRBV4-3, the J gene TRBJ1-1; TRBD1 matches 8 bases. CDR1 is LGHNA and CDR2 is YSLEER in the germline V gene. This CDR3 has 17 amino acids. J lost 8 bases, V lost 4 bases, and 18 bases had no gene match.

The chain combines TRBV19 with TRBJ2-7, with TRBD1 matching 7 bases. CDR3 length: 14 residues. Germline lookup yields CDR1 LNHDA and CDR2 SQIVND (reference sequence). Unmatched junction bases numbered 6, after V lost 6 bases and J lost 1 base. The CDR3: CASSKGALSYEQYF. The CDR3 DNA reads as TGTGCCAGTAGCAAGGGGGCCCTGTCCTACGAGCAGTACTTC.

J is TRBJ1-2 and V is TRBV7-3; TRBD1 agrees at 8 bases. Trimming took 0 bases from V and 1 from J; bases not matched to a gene: 7. CDR1 and CDR2 from the germline V gene are SGHTA and FQGTGA. This CDR3 has 17 amino acids. The CDR3: CASSLTGPGGLNYGYTF. The DNA for the CDR3 is TGTGCCAGCAGCTTAACCGGGCCAGGGGGCCTTAACTATGGCTACACCTTC. Full variable domain (remainder filled in from reference TRBV7-3 and TRBJ1-2): GAGVSQTPSNKVTEKGKYVELRCDPISGHTALYWYRQSLGQGPEFLIYFQGTGAADDSGLPNDRFFAVRPEGSVSTLKIQRTERGDSAVYLCASSLTGPGGLNYGYTFGSGTRLTVV.

The rearrangement uses TRBV10-3 and TRBJ1-2, with D possibly TRBD1 on 5 matching bases. Germline V gives CDR1 ENHRY, CDR2 SYGVKD. The CDR3 covers 16 residues. V was shortened by 3 bases and J by 5 bases, with 19 bases between the two germline ends. CDR3 in DNA: TGTGCCATCAGTGATGGTTGGGCAGGGAGGATTTATGGCTACACCTTC. It specifies CAISDGWAGRIYGYTF.

The chain carries TRBV9 and TRBJ2-5; D call uncertain. The V gene lost 0 bases and the J gene lost 3 bases, with 15 bases spanning the gap. Germline V lookup: CDR1 SGDLS, CDR2 YYNGEE. CDR3 size: 16 residues. CDR3 sequence reads: CASSVGILRREETQYF. The CDR3 DNA follows: TGTGCCAGCAGCGTAGGGATTTTGCGGAGAGAAGAGACCCAGTACTTC.

The genes are TRBV7-8 and TRBJ1-6; D possibly corresponds to TRBD1 (5 bases). Trimming took off 7 bases at V and 2 bases at J, with 18 bases between the two ends. The CDR3 consists of 17 residues. Germline values: CDR1 SGHVS, CDR2 FQNEAQ. The CDR3 protein is CASTSVLEGPYNSPLHF. The CDR3 bases are TGTGCCAGCACCTCCGTGTTGGAGGGGCCCTATAATTCACCCCTCCACTTT.

The chain employs TRBV9 and TRBJ1-2; 8 nucleotides match TRBD1. Germline CDR1 reads SGDLS; CDR2 reads YYNGEE. V was pared by 4 bases and J by 2 bases, with 4 bases of the junction left unmatched. The CDR3 runs 14 residues. The CDR3 coding sequence is TGTGCCAGCAGCCCAGGGACAGGAAACTATGGCTACACCTTC. Protein product: CASSPGTGNYGYTF.

The V and J genes are TRBV5-8 and TRBJ1-1; TRBD1 might be the D (5 bases). Germline lookup yields CDR1 SGHTS and CDR2 YDEGEE. The CDR3 is made up of 12 amino acids. Trimming shortened V by 4 bases and J by 3 bases, and 7 bases separated the two germline ends. CDR3 sequence reads: CASSRQYTEAFF. The CDR3 region has the DNA TGTGCCAGCAGCCGACAGTACACTGAAGCTTTCTTT.